This T cell receptor (beta chain) was profiled in a study of regulatory T cells in long-lasting Graves disease (dated by TCRdb to about 2021). Regarding the research as a whole: Antithyroid drugs had been taken for less than 3 months by newly diagnosed Graves' disease patients. Patients with persistent Graves' disease were compared with patients with newly diagnosed Graves' disease using TCR sequencing and RNA sequencing of peripheral blood. The study took place in China and was registered as a clinical trial. A total of 35 or so samples underwent TCR sequencing: some 13 from persistent and roughly 20 from newly diagnosed Graves' disease patients. What the authors observed across the whole study: Only the TCR beta chain was sequenced and analyzed. Preferential use of TRBV28, TRBJ1-2 and TRBJ2-5 was observed in persistent disease, whereas TRBV20-1 and TRBJ2-1 were favored in newly diagnosed disease. As a limitation, the authors acknowledged that the small sample size may reduce accuracy. Compared with newly diagnosed patients, persistent Graves' disease patients had lower TCR Shannon entropy and fewer highly expanded clones, which suggests clonal expansion. Because the primary lesion, thyroid tissue, could not be accessed, the study looked at peripheral blood alone. A larger number of public clonotypes was shared among persistent patients (about 2,700) than among newly diagnosed patients (over 850).

Details on this clonotype: What antigen it recognizes has not been identified. Nothing much larger sits one base from this clone, and base qualities are not available.

Explained via the paper, the time point label denotes: newly diagnosed GD, antithyroid drugs for less than 3 months. For both TCR sequencing and RNA sequencing, RNA was extracted from PBMCs in TRIzol. The diagnosis of Graves' disease was made according to American Thyroid Association guidelines. Patients for the study were recruited at an endocrinology department in Xi'an, China. From each patient, about 9.7 milliliters of peripheral blood was collected into an EDTA anticoagulant tube. Ficoll Paque Plus density gradient separation was used to isolate PBMCs, and no further T cell sorting was done. An Agilent 2100 Bioanalyzer and agarose gel were used to check RNA quality, and a NanoDrop 2000 was used to measure RNA concentration. V and J are trimmed by 4 bases and 4 bases, and the gene matches miss 1 base of the junction. The CDR3 runs 14 residues from the cysteine to the phenylalanine. The entry retains the CDR3 DNA only, 42 bases that are in frame from base 1. The germline V gene supplies CDR1 SGHAT and CDR2 FQNNGV.

To prepare the library, multiplex PCR was applied. The instrument was an Illumina HiSeq 4000. CDR3 regions were amplified by Arm-PCR with iRepertoire HTBI primers to construct TCR beta libraries. Before sequencing, the PCR products went through gel purification. Under the source paper's analysis protocol: Across samples, roughly 60 TRBV and roughly 15 TRBJ segments were identified and used for gene usage analysis of CDR3 amino acid clonotypes. COPE and FqMerger were used to merge filtered high-quality paired reads into contigs. BLAST was used to align contigs to IMGT TRBV, TRBD and TRBJ reference genes, and CDR3 was defined according to IMGT. Any clonotype with a frequency above 0.1% was classified as a highly expanded clone. Shannon entropy served as the measure of repertoire diversity, while the Gini coefficient captured V-J evenness. A clonotype was considered public if more than one individual shared it. TCRdb trimmed the raw reads at Q25, called clones with MiXCR and kept productive beta chains. Every entry covers one CDR3 protein and lists the most common genes and DNA from its rows. TCRdb assigned the V and J calls; the authors' analysis was not used. This sample is represented by around 250,000 distinct CDR3 sequences; around 16% of them were singletons. The top ten hold 22% of the sample.

The clonotype comes from a female donor with Graves disease. Sequences were derived from peripheral blood mononuclear cells (PBMCs), sampled at new diagnosis, from a patient treated with antithyroid drugs. Recombination linked TRBV11-2 to TRBJ1-4, with 9 bases aligning to TRBD1. The DNA is as follows: TGTGCCAGCAGCTCGGACAGGGGTAATGAAAAACTGTTTTTT. This encodes CASSSDRGNEKLFF.